This T cell receptor beta chain was profiled in a study of T cell repertoires in aging, cancer and after chemotherapy. Trimming stripped 5 bases from V and 8 bases from J, with 16 bases between. Germline-derived CDR1 and CDR2 are MNHNS and SASEGT. The CDR3 has 14 amino acids. Peripheral blood genomic DNA, not sorted cells or RNA, was the template. TRB rearrangements spanning V, D and J were amplified using mixed TRB-A/B primers. From the multiplex PCR reads, TCRdb called clonotypes with MiXCR, one entry per CDR3 protein. The repertoire consists of about 12,000 distinct CDR3 sequences, with roughly 29% occurring once and the leading ten covering 9.5% to 13%.

The sample comprised blood. The source of this sequence is a human donor in good health. The donor label of this sample is uncertain. The genes are TRBV6-1 and TRBJ2-1; the D is unclear. The CDR3 reads CASSFSTRLDEQFF. In DNA, the CDR3 is TGTGCCAGCAGTTTCTCGACAAGACTTGATGAGCAGTTCTTC.